Below are 26 T cell receptor beta chains sequenced from a single sample in a study of T cell responses to AZD1222 COVID-19 vaccine. Sequencing used immunoSEQ multiplex PCR; TCRdb keeps in-frame clones, though not all of them. The sample lists fewer than 150,000 clones, 80% to 90% occurring once. Source: peripheral blood, taken 28 days after the second AZD1222 dose. The source of these receptors is an adult who received the AZD1222 COVID-19 vaccine.

The chain is built from TRBV18 and TRBJ1-5, with TRBD1 matching over 9 bases. Germline CDR1 is KGHSH and CDR2 is LQKENI. J gave up 7 bases and V 2 bases, and 3 bases lay outside the gene matches. This CDR3 contains 14 residues. The CDR3 is CASSPGTGPQPQHF. CDR3 nucleotide sequence: TGTGCCAGCTCACCAGGGACAGGGCCCCAGCCCCAGCATTTT.

The count of this clone is one. This chain links TRBV7-2 with TRBJ2-7; 10 bases agree with TRBD2. After removal of 1 base from V and 3 bases from J, the junction contained 3 bases not matched to a gene. This CDR3 comprises 15 residues. Looked up from germline, CDR1 is SGHTA and CDR2 is FQGNSA. CDR3 sequence reads: CASSLERGGRYEQYF. In DNA, the CDR3 is TGTGCCAGCAGCTTAGAGCGGGGGGGCCGCTACGAGCAGTACTTC.

The chain employs TRBV11-2 and TRBJ2-7; unclear D gene. The V end lost 1 base, the J end lost 9 bases, and 10 bases lay between the germline ends. Germline V lookup: CDR1 SGHAT, CDR2 FQNNGV. The CDR3 has 12 amino acids. CDR3 protein: CASSLVGAGQYF. CDR3 bases: TGTGCCAGCAGCTTAGTCGGAGCCGGGCAGTACTTC.

V and J are TRBV9 and TRBJ1-4; D perhaps matches TRBD1 (6 bases). Deletions cut 0 bases from V and 7 bases from J, with 16 bases between. The germline CDR1 and CDR2 sequences are SGDLS and YYNGEE. The CDR3 sequence is 16 residues long. In nucleotides, the CDR3 is TGTGCCAGCAGCGTAGCGGGGATGGGGGCGAGTGAAAAACTGTTTTTT. Amino acids: CASSVAGMGASEKLFF.

The chain couples TRBV27 to TRBJ1-6; D is unclear. CDR1 is MNHEY, CDR2 SMNVEV, per germline (reference sequence). The CDR3 sequence is 15 residues long. The V and J ends lost 6 bases and 4 bases respectively, with 13 bases between them. In nucleotides, the CDR3 is TGTGCCAGCAGACAGTCGGGGTCTTATAATTCACCCCTCCACTTT. As protein: CASRQSGSYNSPLHF.

The V gene is TRBV5-6, the J gene TRBJ2-7; TRBD1 matches 10 bases. Per germline, CDR1 SGHDT and CDR2 YYEEEE. The CDR3 spans 15 residues. J was trimmed by 4 bases and V by 3 bases; bases with no gene match: 7. The CDR3 loop is CASSSPGQGIYEQYF. The DNA of the CDR3 is TGTGCCAGCAGCTCCCCGGGACAGGGGATTTACGAGCAGTACTTC.

The V and J genes are TRBV6-4 and TRBJ1-1; D call uncertain. Germline-derived CDR1 and CDR2 are MRHNA and SNTAGT. This CDR3 has 13 residues. With 4 bases removed from V and 0 bases from J, the gap between germline ends came to 6 bases. The CDR3 here is CASSAQMNTEAFF. In nucleotides, the CDR3 is TGTGCCAGCAGTGCACAGATGAACACTGAAGCTTTCTTT.

The CDR3 sequence is CASSWTEDNSPLHF. For the CDR3, the DNA is TGTGCCAGCAGCTGGACCGAGGACAATTCACCCCTCCACTTT. This sequence joins TRBV7-9 and TRBJ1-6; D is unresolved. CDR1 and CDR2 from the germline V gene are SEHNR and FQNEAQ (reference sequence). The CDR3 has 14 amino acids. Trimming removed 4 bases from V and 7 bases from J, with 11 bases in between. The complete variable domain, with remaining parts taken from reference TRBV7-9 and TRBJ1-6, reads DTGVSQNPRHKITKRGQNVTFRCDPISEHNRLYWYRQTLGQGPEFLTYFQNEAQLEKSRLLSDRFSAERPKGSFSTLEIQRTEQGDSAMYLCASSWTEDNSPLHFGNGTRLTVT.

The rearrangement links TRBV12-5 to TRBJ1-4; 8 nucleotides match TRBD1. Germline V gives CDR1 LGHNT, CDR2 FRNRAP. The V gene end was trimmed by 3 bases and the J gene end by 3 bases; junction bases not matched to a gene: 9. The CDR3 is 17 amino acids. The CDR3 bases are TGTGCTAGTGGTTTTTATCAGGGGGCTGTAGCTAATGAAAAACTGTTTTTT. Residues: CASGFYQGAVANEKLFF.

The V gene is TRBV29-1, the J gene TRBJ2-7; maybe TRBD1 (6 bases). In germline, CDR1 is SQVTM, CDR2 ANQGSEA. Trimming removed 6 bases from V and 2 bases from J, with 17 bases in between. The CDR3 loop spans 14 amino acids. CDR3 sequence (DNA): TGCAGCGTGAATTCCGGGACATCCACCTACGAGCAGTACTTC. Translation: CSVNSGTSTYEQYF.

The chain is built from TRBV14 and TRBJ1-1, with D possibly being TRBD1 (6 bases). Trimming left V 10 bases short and J 3 bases short, with 21 bases between. Germline loops: CDR1 SGHDN, CDR2 FVKESK. The CDR3 is made up of 15 amino acids. CDR3 bases: TGTGCCACCTCTCCAACAGGGACGGTTTACACTGAAGCTTTCTTT. This sequence encodes CATSPTGTVYTEAFF.

V is TRBV6-6 and J is TRBJ2-5; maybe TRBD1 (6 bases). V was pared by 5 bases and J by 5 bases, with 21 bases between. Germline V gene lookup returns CDR1 MNHNY and CDR2 SVGAGI (reference sequence). The CDR3 is 16 residues long. The CDR3 bases are TGTGCCAGCAGTACGCCTCCGGGACAACCGAGGGAGACCCAGTACTTC. Amino acids: CASSTPPGQPRETQYF.

This clone was observed a single time. The chain recombines TRBV14 with TRBJ2-7; perhaps TRBD1 as D (6 bases). The CDR3 totals 16 residues. V lost 1 base to trimming and J lost 7 bases, with 20 bases between them. CDR1 and CDR2 (germline): SGHDN, FVKESK. The CDR3 DNA reads TGTGCCAGCAGCCAAGTCGGACAGCCGAGACTTCGGGAGCAGTACTTC. This sequence encodes CASSQVGQPRLREQYF.

This chain links TRBV5-1 with TRBJ2-2; 8 positions agree with TRBD2. V lost 4 bases to trimming and J lost 7 bases; unmatched junction nucleotides: 15. The CDR3 covers 17 residues. Germline V CDR1 and CDR2: SGHRS, YFSETQ. Here the CDR3 reads CASSPLGPRGEGGELFF. CDR3 nucleotides: TGCGCCAGCAGCCCCCTAGGCCCGCGGGGGGAAGGCGGGGAGCTGTTTTTT. The full variable domain, in which reference TRBV5-1 and TRBJ2-2 provide the parts outside the CDR3, is KAGVTQTPRYLIKTRGQQVTLSCSPISGHRSVSWYQQTPGQGLQFLFEYFSETQRNKGNFPGRFSGRQFSNSRSEMNVSTLELGDSALYLCASSPLGPRGEGGELFFGEGSRLTVL.

The chain recombines TRBV2 with TRBJ2-3, with D possibly matching TRBD1 (6 bases). This CDR3 has 17 amino acids. The germline V gene encodes CDR1 SNHLY and CDR2 FYNNEI. The V end was cut by 1 base, the J end by 1 base, with 15 bases between. The CDR3 is CASSEVPPGAGTDTQYF. In DNA form, the CDR3 reads TGTGCCAGCAGTGAAGTGCCTCCAGGGGCAGGCACAGATACGCAGTATTTT. The full variable domain, completed using reference TRBV2 and TRBJ2-3, is EPEVTQTPSHQVTQMGQEVILRCVPISNHLYFYWYRQILGQKVEFLVSFYNNEISEKSEIFDDQFSVERPDGSNFTLKIRSTKLEDSAMYFCASSEVPPGAGTDTQYFGPGTRLTVL.

This chain uses TRBV6-5 with TRBJ2-2; no reliable D call. Deletions cut 4 bases from V and 6 bases from J, with 15 bases between. CDR1 is MNHEY and CDR2 is SVGAGI in the germline V gene. The CDR3 totals 15 residues. CDR3 region: CASSSDPALSGELFF. CDR3 sequence (DNA): TGTGCCAGCAGTTCGGACCCCGCCCTATCCGGGGAGCTGTTTTTT.

The genes are TRBV3-1 (or the pseudogene TRBV3-2) and TRBJ2-3; 13 bases fit TRBD2. J lost 0 bases, V lost 4 bases, and 7 bases had no gene match. Germline V gives CDR1 LGHDT, CDR2 YNNKEL (reference sequence). This CDR3 contains 18 residues. CDR3 in DNA: TGTGCCAGCAGCCCCGGGACTAGCGGGAAGACTAGCACAGATACGCAGTATTTT. This translates into CASSPGTSGKTSTDTQYF.

The V gene is TRBV19, the J gene TRBJ1-5; 7 nucleotides line up with TRBD1. V was clipped by 7 bases and J by 16 bases; unmatched bases: 13. The length of the CDR3 is 12 residues. Germline V gene data show CDR1 as LNHDA and CDR2 as SQIVND (reference sequence). CDR3 in amino acids: CASTPTGLAIHF. CDR3 nucleotide sequence: TGTGCCAGTACCCCGACAGGGCTGGCGATACATTTT.

This clone came up once. The genes are TRBV6-5 and TRBJ1-1; D unresolved. Deletions cut 4 bases from V and 4 bases from J, with 10 bases between. The germline gives CDR1 MNHEY, CDR2 SVGAGI. The CDR3 runs 13 residues. The CDR3 nucleotides are TGTGCCAGCAGTTGGGATGGCGGCACTGAAGCTTTCTTT. Its protein product is CASSWDGGTEAFF.

The rearrangement uses TRBV15 and TRBJ1-2; TRBD1 agrees at 8 bases. The length of the CDR3 is 13 residues. J gave up 4 bases and V 5 bases, and 3 bases lay outside the gene matches. From germline, CDR1 is LNHNV and CDR2 YYDKDF (reference sequence). The CDR3 protein is CATSVGQGYGYTF. The DNA for the CDR3 is TGTGCCACCAGCGTTGGACAGGGCTATGGCTACACCTTC.

The chain couples TRBV5-5 to TRBJ1-5; D not certain. V was trimmed by 0 bases and J by 4 bases, leaving 11 bases between them. This CDR3 is built from 15 residues. The germline V gene encodes CDR1 SGHKS and CDR2 YYEKEE (reference sequence). The CDR3 DNA is TGTGCCAGCAGCTTGGGGCCTGCAATTAATCAGCCCCAGCATTTT. Its translation: CASSLGPAINQPQHF.

This chain connects TRBV13 to TRBJ2-3; no reliable D call. The CDR3 covers 12 residues. V shed 5 bases and J shed 4 bases, with 7 bases lying between them. Per germline, CDR1 PRHDT and CDR2 FYEKMQ (reference sequence). Here the CDR3 DNA reads TGTGCCAGCAGCCTCCGATCAGATACGCAGTATTTT. Translation gives CASSLRSDTQYF.

This clone has a single count. The J gene is TRBJ2-3, the V gene TRBV5-4; D is undetermined. The CDR3 runs to 15 residues. Germline V gene data show CDR1 as SGHNT and CDR2 as YYREEE (reference sequence). Trimming took off 5 bases at V and 0 bases at J, with 13 bases between the two ends. CDR3 amino acids: CASRRLVASTDTQYF. CDR3 nucleotides: TGTGCCAGCAGAAGGTTGGTTGCTAGCACAGATACGCAGTATTTT.

This rearrangement joins TRBV2 to TRBJ1-1; tentatively, D is TRBD1 (5 bases). Trimming took off 3 bases at V and 6 bases at J, with 14 bases between the two ends. The CDR3 extends over 14 amino acids. Germline values: CDR1 SNHLY, CDR2 FYNNEI. The CDR3 region has the DNA TGTGCCAGCAGTGAGGGTATAGAGGGGCCTGAAGCTTTCTTT. Residues: CASSEGIEGPEAFF.

The gene calls are TRBV18 and TRBJ2-2; 8 bases agree with TRBD1. Losses at the gene ends were 6 bases for V and 4 bases for J; bases not matched to a gene: 13. The CDR3 totals 17 residues. The V gene's germline CDR1 is KGHSH and CDR2 LQKENI. The CDR3 is CASSETGAAPGTGELFF. DNA of the CDR3: TGTGCCAGCTCCGAGACAGGGGCCGCCCCTGGCACCGGGGAGCTGTTTTTT.

The V call is TRBV12-3 or TRBV12-4, the J call TRBJ1-1, with D perhaps TRBD1 (5 bases). V gave up 7 bases and J gave up 0 bases, with 9 bases separating them. The CDR3 runs to 13 residues. The CDR3 is CASKRGMNTEAFF. In DNA form, the CDR3 reads TGTGCCAGCAAACGGGGGATGAACACTGAAGCTTTCTTT.